This T cell receptor beta chain was documented in a study of T cells in Graves' hyperthyroidism and ophthalmopathy. Broader study findings: Median prediction lead before ophthalmopathy onset was about 6.3 months with the model.

There are 16 residues in the CDR3. Germline CDR1 is SGHAT and CDR2 is FQNNGV. The ends were cut back, 8 bases at V and 9 bases at J, with 26 bases in the middle. Amplified TCR beta CDR3 regions came from RNA transcripts. An initial round of RT-PCR targeting the TCR CDR3 relied on the HTBI primer set. TCRdb reprocessed the multiplex PCR reads via MiXCR and lists one record per CDR3 protein. Of roughly 750,000 distinct CDR3 sequences in the sample, roughly 15% were seen once. This clonotype appeared a few times. Its cognate antigen is unknown. The receptor was derived from a man younger than 30 with Graves' hyperthyroidism. This chain uses TRBV11-2 with TRBJ2-1, with D perhaps TRBD2 (7 bases). Sequencing used blood. The CDR3 region is CASRGQSAGLGGEQFF. The CDR3, as DNA: TGTGCCAGCCGGGGTCAGTCAGCGGGGCTAGGGGGTGAGCAGTTCTTC.